The 17 T cell receptor beta chains presented below share a single source sample, sequenced in a study of cytomegalovirus exposure and HLA in healthy donors. Vbeta (60) and Jbeta (13) primers were used in the PCR. The repertoire was sequenced with immunoSEQ multiplex PCR; TCRdb's copy has only in-frame clones and lacks some. The sample holds over 85,000 clones, 60% to 80% seen once. Source material: PBMCs. Source of these receptors: a man aged 40-55 years in good health and CMV-seronegative.

The count of this clone is one. V usage is TRBV6-1 and J usage is TRBJ2-7; 9 bases line up with TRBD1. The junction had 4 bases not matched to a gene; V was cut back by 4 bases and J by 6 bases. This CDR3 is built from 13 residues. Germline CDR1 is MNHNS and CDR2 is SASEGT. The CDR3 DNA sequence: TGTGCCAGCAGTGCCGGACAGGGGATCGAGCAGTACTTC. This encodes CASSAGQGIEQYF.

This clone was observed a few times. This sequence joins TRBV30 and TRBJ2-5; tentatively, D is TRBD1 (6 bases). The CDR3 extends over 13 amino acids. In germline, CDR1 is GTSNPN, CDR2 SVGIG (reference sequence). V shed 5 bases and J shed 8 bases, with 18 bases lying between them. As DNA, the CDR3 is TGTGCCTGGGGACAGAGGATGAGGGAAACCCAGTACTTC. As protein: CAWGQRMRETQYF.

The chain recombines TRBV10-3 with TRBJ2-7, with D unresolved. The V end was cut by 2 bases, the J end by 6 bases, with 8 bases between. CDR1 ENHRY and CDR2 SYGVKD come from the germline V gene. The CDR3 is 12 residues long. CDR3: CAISEEQSEQYF. CDR3 DNA: TGTGCCATCAGTGAGGAACAGAGCGAGCAGTACTTC.

The chain joins TRBV27 to TRBJ2-6, with 9 nucleotides matching TRBD2. This CDR3 has 17 residues. The ends lost 6 bases at V and 2 bases at J; junction bases unmatched: 8. Germline V gene lookup returns CDR1 MNHEY and CDR2 SMNVEV (reference sequence). This CDR3 is CASRRAGGAAGANVLTF. In nucleotides, the CDR3 is TGTGCCAGCAGGCGGGCGGGGGGGGCTGCTGGGGCCAACGTCCTGACTTTC.

V usage is TRBV6-1 and J usage is TRBJ1-5; a possible D gene is TRBD1 (5 bases). Trimming shortened V by 4 bases and J by 4 bases, and 14 bases separated the two germline ends. The germline V gene encodes CDR1 MNHNS and CDR2 SASEGT. The length of the CDR3 is 15 residues. The CDR3 sequence: CASSVSSGGNQPQHF. The CDR3 bases are TGTGCCAGCAGTGTATCTAGCGGGGGTAATCAGCCCCAGCATTTT.

The chain combines TRBV14 with TRBJ1-1; 8 nucleotides line up with TRBD1. Germline V CDR1 and CDR2: SGHDN, FVKESK. The CDR3 covers 13 residues. V lost 3 bases and J lost 10; bases outside the gene matches: 7. The CDR3 loop is CASSQQTGAVAFF. The CDR3 nucleotides are TGTGCCAGCAGCCAGCAGACAGGGGCGGTAGCTTTCTTT.

The chain employs TRBV14 and TRBJ2-7; tentatively, D is TRBD1 (5 bases). The CDR3 length is 13 residues. Germline CDR1 and CDR2: SGHDN and FVKESK. V was cut by 0 bases and J by 5 bases, with 8 bases left in between. CDR3 residues: CASSQDPRDEQYF. DNA for the CDR3: TGTGCCAGCAGCCAAGATCCCAGGGACGAGCAGTACTTC.

This rearrangement joins TRBV6-1 to TRBJ2-1; 9 positions match TRBD2. The junction had 3 bases not matched to a gene; V was cut back by 3 bases and J by 0 bases. The CDR3 extends over 16 amino acids. Germline values: CDR1 MNHNS, CDR2 SASEGT. CDR3 loop: CASSDLAGSSYNEQFF. The CDR3 DNA sequence: TGTGCCAGCAGTGACCTAGCGGGGAGCTCCTACAATGAGCAGTTCTTC.

The chain carries TRBV5-4 and TRBJ2-1; D might be TRBD1 (5 bases). The CDR3 runs to 14 residues. Germline values: CDR1 SGHNT, CDR2 YYREEE (reference sequence). Trimming cost V 4 bases and J 6 bases, with 14 bases left between them. The DNA of the CDR3 is TGTGCCAGCAGCCCACCCCAGGGTATCAATGAGCAGTTCTTC. Residues: CASSPPQGINEQFF.

Comments on this clone: The same CDR3 arises from other DNA sequences in this sample as well. The gene calls are TRBV4-2 and TRBJ1-5; 9 positions agree with TRBD1. The CDR3 contains 16 residues. The V gene end was trimmed by 2 bases and the J gene end by 7 bases; junction bases not matched to a gene: 9. The V gene's germline CDR1 is LGHNA and CDR2 YNFKEQ. CDR3 coding DNA: TGTGCCAGCAGCCAACTAGGGGGACAGGGCTTCCAGCCCCAGCATTTT. Translating gives CASSQLGGQGFQPQHF.

The rearrangement links TRBV4-2 to TRBJ2-5, with 12 positions matching TRBD2. CDR3 length: 17 residues. J was trimmed by 1 base and V by 0 bases; bases with no gene match: 3. The V gene's germline CDR1 is LGHNA and CDR2 YNFKEQ. In nucleotides, the CDR3 is TGTGCCAGCAGCCAAGATCAACTAGCGGGGGGCCAAGAGACCCAGTACTTC. This codes for CASSQDQLAGGQETQYF.

The CDR3 sequence: CASSLSSGGIEETQYF. CDR3 DNA sequence: TGTGCCAGCAGCTTAAGTAGCGGGGGGATCGAAGAGACCCAGTACTTC. The rearrangement joins TRBV11-1 to TRBJ2-5; TRBD2 agrees at 10 bases. The CDR3 spans 16 residues. CDR1 is SGHAT and CDR2 is FQDESV in the germline V gene (reference sequence). J gave up 3 bases and V 2 bases, and 6 bases lay outside the gene matches.

The chain combines TRBV19 with TRBJ1-5, with 9 bases matching TRBD1. With 5 bases clipped from V and 2 bases from J, the junction kept 4 bases outside the gene matches. The CDR3 covers 15 residues. Germline lookup yields CDR1 LNHDA and CDR2 SQIVND (reference sequence). The CDR3 DNA reads TGTGCCAGTAGTTTACAGGGGGCCGGCAATCAGCCCCAGCATTTT. It is translated as CASSLQGAGNQPQHF. The full variable domain, in which reference TRBV19 and TRBJ1-5 provide the parts outside the CDR3, is DGGITQSPKYLFRKEGQNVTLSCEQNLNHDAMYWYRQDPGQGLRLIYYSQIVNDFQKGDIAEGYSVSREKKESFPLTVTSAQKNPTAFYLCASSLQGAGNQPQHFGDGTRLSIL.

The chain carries TRBV9 and TRBJ1-1; D unclear. Germline CDR1 SGDLS, CDR2 YYNGEE. V was shortened by 0 bases and J by 5 bases, with 11 bases between the two germline ends. The CDR3 loop spans 14 amino acids. The DNA of the CDR3 is TGTGCCAGCAGCGTAGGAGGAGGTCTGACTGAAGCTTTCTTT. The encoded protein is CASSVGGGLTEAFF.

CDR3 loop: CASSLTSGRRYATNEKLFF. The DNA of the CDR3 is TGTGCCAGCAGTTTAACTTCAGGGAGGAGATATGCAACTAATGAAAAACTGTTTTTT. The gene calls are TRBV28 and TRBJ1-4; perhaps TRBD1 as D (5 bases). The CDR3 spans 19 residues. Trimming removed 2 bases at V and 0 bases at J, with 19 bases between. The germline CDR1 and CDR2 sequences are MDHEN and SYDVKM.

This clone was seen once. The chain has TRBV7-2 and TRBJ2-7; TRBD2 might be the D (5 bases). The V end lost 5 bases, the J end lost 2 bases, and 13 bases lay between the germline ends. From germline, CDR1 is SGHTA and CDR2 FQGNSA. The CDR3 runs 14 residues. CDR3 residues: CASSRGGSAYEQYF. CDR3 coding DNA: TGTGCCAGCAGCCGTGGCGGGTCCGCCTACGAGCAGTACTTC.

The gene calls are TRBV11-3 and TRBJ2-1, with 7 bases identical to TRBD2. V trimming: 1 base; J trimming: 0 bases; junction bases outside the gene matches: 6. CDR1 and CDR2 (germline): SGHNT, YENEEA. This CDR3 region has 17 residues. The CDR3 reads CASSLVSSGGSYNEQFF. CDR3 DNA: TGTGCCAGCAGCTTAGTTTCTAGCGGAGGCTCCTACAATGAGCAGTTCTTC.